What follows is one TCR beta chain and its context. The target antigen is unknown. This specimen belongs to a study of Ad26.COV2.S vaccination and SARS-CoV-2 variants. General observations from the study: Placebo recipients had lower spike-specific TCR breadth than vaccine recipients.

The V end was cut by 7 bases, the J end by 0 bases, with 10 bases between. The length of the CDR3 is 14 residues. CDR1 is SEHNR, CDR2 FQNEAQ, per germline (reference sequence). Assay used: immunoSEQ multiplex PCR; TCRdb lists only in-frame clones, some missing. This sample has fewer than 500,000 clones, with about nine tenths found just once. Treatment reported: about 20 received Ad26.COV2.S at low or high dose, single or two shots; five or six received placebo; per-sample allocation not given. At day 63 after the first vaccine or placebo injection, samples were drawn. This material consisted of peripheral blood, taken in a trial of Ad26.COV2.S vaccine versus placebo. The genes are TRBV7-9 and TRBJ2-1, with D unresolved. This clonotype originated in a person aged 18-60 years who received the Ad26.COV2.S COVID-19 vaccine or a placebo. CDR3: CASTSPGSYNEQFF. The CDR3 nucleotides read TGTGCCAGCACCTCCCCTGGCTCCTACAATGAGCAGTTCTTC.